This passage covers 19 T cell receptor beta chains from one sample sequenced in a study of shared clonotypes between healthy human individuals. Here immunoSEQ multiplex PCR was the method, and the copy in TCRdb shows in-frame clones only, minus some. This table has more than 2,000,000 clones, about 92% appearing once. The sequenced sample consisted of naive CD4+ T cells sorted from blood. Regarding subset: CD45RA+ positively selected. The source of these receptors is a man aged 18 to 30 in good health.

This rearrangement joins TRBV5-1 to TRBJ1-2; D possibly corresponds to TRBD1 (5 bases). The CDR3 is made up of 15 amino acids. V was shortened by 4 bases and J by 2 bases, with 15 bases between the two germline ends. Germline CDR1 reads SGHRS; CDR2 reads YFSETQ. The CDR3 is CASSQSGLSNYGYTF. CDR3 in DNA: TGCGCCAGCAGCCAATCGGGACTCTCAAACTATGGCTACACCTTC.

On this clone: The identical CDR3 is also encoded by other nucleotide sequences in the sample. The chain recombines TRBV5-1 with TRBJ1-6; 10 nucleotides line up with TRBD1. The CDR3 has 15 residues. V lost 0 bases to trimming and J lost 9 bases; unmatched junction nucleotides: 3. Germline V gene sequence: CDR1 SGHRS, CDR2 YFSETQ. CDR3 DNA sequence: TGCGCCAGCAGCTTGGGGGACAGGGGAGGTTCACCCCTCCACTTT. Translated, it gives CASSLGDRGGSPLHF.

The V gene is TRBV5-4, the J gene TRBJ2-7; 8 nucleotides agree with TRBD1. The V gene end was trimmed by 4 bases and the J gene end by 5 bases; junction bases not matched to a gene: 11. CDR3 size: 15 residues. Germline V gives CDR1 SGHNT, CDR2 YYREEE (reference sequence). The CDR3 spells CASSVIRGLSNEQYF. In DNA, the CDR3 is TGTGCCAGCAGCGTAATCAGGGGGCTAAGTAACGAGCAGTACTTC.

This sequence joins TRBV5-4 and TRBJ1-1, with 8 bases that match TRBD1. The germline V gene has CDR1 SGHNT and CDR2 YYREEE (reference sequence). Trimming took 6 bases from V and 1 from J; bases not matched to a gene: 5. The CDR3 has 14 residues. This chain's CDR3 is CASNRQGRNTEAFF. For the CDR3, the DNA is TGTGCCAGCAACAGACAGGGGAGGAACACTGAAGCTTTCTTT.

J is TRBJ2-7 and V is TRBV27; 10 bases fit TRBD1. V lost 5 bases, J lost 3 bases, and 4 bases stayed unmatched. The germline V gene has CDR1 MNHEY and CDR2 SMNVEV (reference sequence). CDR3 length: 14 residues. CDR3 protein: CASSIGTGDYEQYF. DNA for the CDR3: TGTGCCAGCAGTATCGGGACAGGGGACTACGAGCAGTACTTC.

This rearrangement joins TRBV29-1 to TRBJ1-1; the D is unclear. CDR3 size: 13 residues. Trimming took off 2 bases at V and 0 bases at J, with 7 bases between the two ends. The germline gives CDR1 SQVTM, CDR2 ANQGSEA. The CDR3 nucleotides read TGCAGCGTTGAAACCAGCATGAACACTGAAGCTTTCTTT. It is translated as CSVETSMNTEAFF.

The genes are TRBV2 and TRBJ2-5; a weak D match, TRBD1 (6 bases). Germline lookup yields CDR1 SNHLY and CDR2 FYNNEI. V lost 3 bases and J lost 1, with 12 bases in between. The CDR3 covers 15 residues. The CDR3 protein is CASSDPSGAQETQYF. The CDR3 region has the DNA TGTGCCAGCAGTGACCCCTCAGGGGCCCAAGAGACCCAGTACTTC.

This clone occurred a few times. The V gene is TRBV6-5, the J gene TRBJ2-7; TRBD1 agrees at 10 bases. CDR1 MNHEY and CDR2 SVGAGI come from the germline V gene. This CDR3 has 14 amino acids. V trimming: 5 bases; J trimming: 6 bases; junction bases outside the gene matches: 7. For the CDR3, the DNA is TGTGCCAGCAGTCAGGGACAGGGGATTGGCGAGCAGTACTTC. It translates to CASSQGQGIGEQYF.

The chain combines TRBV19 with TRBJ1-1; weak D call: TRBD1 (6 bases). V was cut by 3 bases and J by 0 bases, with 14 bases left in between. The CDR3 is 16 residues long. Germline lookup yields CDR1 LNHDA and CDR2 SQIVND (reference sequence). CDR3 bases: TGTGCCAGTAGTATCTTGTGGGGGGCCTTGAACACTGAAGCTTTCTTT. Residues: CASSILWGALNTEAFF.

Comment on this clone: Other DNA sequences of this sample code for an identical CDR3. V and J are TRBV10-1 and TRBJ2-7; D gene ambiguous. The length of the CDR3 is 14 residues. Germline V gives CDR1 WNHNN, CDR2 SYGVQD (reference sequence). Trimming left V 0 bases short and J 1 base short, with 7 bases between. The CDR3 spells CASSESGLSYEQYF. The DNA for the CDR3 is TGCGCCAGCAGTGAGTCCGGGTTATCCTACGAGCAGTACTTC.

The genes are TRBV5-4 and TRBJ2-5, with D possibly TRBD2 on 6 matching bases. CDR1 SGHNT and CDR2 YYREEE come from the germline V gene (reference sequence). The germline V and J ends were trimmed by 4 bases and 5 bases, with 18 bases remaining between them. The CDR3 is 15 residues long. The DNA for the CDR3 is TGTGCCAGCAGCGCCCCCGGGACTTTTCAGGAGACCCAGTACTTC. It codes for CASSAPGTFQETQYF.

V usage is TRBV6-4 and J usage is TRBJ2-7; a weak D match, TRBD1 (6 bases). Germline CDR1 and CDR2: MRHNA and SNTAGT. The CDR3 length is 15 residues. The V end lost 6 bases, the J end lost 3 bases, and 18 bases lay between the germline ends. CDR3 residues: CASSLHGRGRYEQYF. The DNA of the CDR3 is TGTGCCAGCAGCCTCCACGGCAGGGGCCGCTACGAGCAGTACTTC.

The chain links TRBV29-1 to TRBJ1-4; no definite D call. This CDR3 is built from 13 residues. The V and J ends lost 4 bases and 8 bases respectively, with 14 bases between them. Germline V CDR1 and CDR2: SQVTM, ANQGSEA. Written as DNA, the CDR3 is TGCAGCGTTGCCTGGAGGGCCGACGAAAAACTGTTTTTT. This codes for CSVAWRADEKLFF.

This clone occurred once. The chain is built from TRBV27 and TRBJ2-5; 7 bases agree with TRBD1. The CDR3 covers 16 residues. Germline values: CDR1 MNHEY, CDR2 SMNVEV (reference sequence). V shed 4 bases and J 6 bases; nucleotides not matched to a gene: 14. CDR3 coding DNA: TGTGCCAGCAGTTCGGACCCGACAGGGATGAGGAAGACCCAGTACTTC. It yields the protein CASSSDPTGMRKTQYF.

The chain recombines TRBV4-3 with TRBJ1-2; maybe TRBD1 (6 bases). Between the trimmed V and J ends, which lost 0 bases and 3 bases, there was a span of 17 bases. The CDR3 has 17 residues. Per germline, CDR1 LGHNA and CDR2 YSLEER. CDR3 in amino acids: CASSQDLFRGRDYGYTF. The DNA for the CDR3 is TGCGCCAGCAGCCAAGATCTTTTCAGGGGACGCGACTATGGCTACACCTTC.

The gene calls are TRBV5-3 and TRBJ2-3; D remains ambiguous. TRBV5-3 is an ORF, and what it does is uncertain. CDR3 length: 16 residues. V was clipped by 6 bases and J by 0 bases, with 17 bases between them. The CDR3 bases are TGTGCCAGAACCGATATGAGGTTTTCAAGCACAGATACGCAGTATTTT. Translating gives CARTDMRFSSTDTQYF.

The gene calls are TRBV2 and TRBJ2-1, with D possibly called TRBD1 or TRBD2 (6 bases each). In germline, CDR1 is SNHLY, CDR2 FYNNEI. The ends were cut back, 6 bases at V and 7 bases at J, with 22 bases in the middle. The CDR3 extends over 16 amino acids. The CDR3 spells CASRTPGDWGRNEQFF. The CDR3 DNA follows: TGTGCCAGCAGGACCCCAGGGGACTGGGGGCGGAATGAGCAGTTCTTC.

The CDR3 DNA reads TGTGCCAGCAGGGTATACACGACTAGGGAGACCCAGTACTTC. It codes for CASRVYTTRETQYF. The V gene is TRBV5-6, the J gene TRBJ2-5; weak D call: TRBD2 (6 bases). Trimming pared 5 bases from V and 5 bases from J, leaving 16 bases between. The CDR3 has 14 residues. Looked up from germline, CDR1 is SGHDT and CDR2 is YYEEEE.

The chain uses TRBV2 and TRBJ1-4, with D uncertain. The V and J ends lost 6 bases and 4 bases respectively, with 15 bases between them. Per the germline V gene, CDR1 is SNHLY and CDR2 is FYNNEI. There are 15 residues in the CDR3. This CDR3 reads CASRATAANNEKLFF. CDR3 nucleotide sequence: TGTGCCAGCAGGGCGACGGCAGCGAATAATGAAAAACTGTTTTTT.